These T cell receptor beta chains were read from a single sample in a study of T cell changes during pregnancy in multiple sclerosis. The protocol was immunoSEQ multiplex PCR, while the TCRdb copy is restricted to in-frame clones and leaves out a portion. This table has over 45,000 clones, roughly nine tenths appearing once. The material was CD4+ T cells from peripheral blood mononuclear cells, obtained in the second trimester of pregnancy. The source is a female donor with multiple sclerosis, enrolled in a pregnancy study. Each CDR3 is given without its conserved first and last residue.

cdr3_aa j_call v_call
ATSREIAGSTDTQY TRBJ2-3 TRBV15
ASSPGTGNQPQH TRBJ1-5 TRBV7-8
ASSHGNWTGGGDGSNQPQH TRBJ1-5 TRBV23-1
ASSSGLAGGNTDTQY TRBJ2-3 TRBV5-6
ASRDTSGSHSYNEQF TRBJ2-1 TRBV19
ASRSGEAGNTEAF TRBJ1-1 TRBV6-1
ASSSGVSYSNQPQH TRBJ1-5 TRBV19
ASVPWGGADGYT TRBJ1-2 TRBV19
ASSYEGAGANVLT TRBJ2-6 TRBV6-5
ASSVSGRSSYEQY TRBJ2-7 TRBV28
ASSLVYRGAYEQY TRBJ2-7 TRBV28
ASSLLRGRETQY TRBJ2-5 TRBV6-5
ASSLSQGNTEAF TRBJ1-1 TRBV28
ASSLRERGGHNEQF TRBJ2-1 TRBV27
ASTGVSYEQY TRBJ2-7 TRBV5-1
ASSRQEWGYT TRBJ1-2 TRBV28
ASRGQLTSSYEQY TRBJ2-7 TRBV6-1
ASSQTGGPTNEKLF TRBJ1-4 TRBV7-2
ASGWVQGSGANVLT TRBJ2-6 TRBV19
ASSPGTESSYEQY TRBJ2-7 TRBV11-1
ASSPTGTGNRQY TRBJ2-3 TRBV5-1
AGGTKDSPLH TRBJ1-6 TRBV9
ASTGWHEQY TRBJ2-7 TRBV6-1
ASSTTSGKNIQY TRBJ2-4 TRBV2
ASSRDYPNTEAF TRBJ1-1 TRBV5-4
ASSLTGVYGYT TRBJ1-2 TRBV28
ASSLAAGGPYNEQF TRBJ2-1 TRBV11-2
ASSPEGRGSNEKLF TRBJ1-4 TRBV5-1
ASSPASGITDTQY TRBJ2-3 TRBV18